This is a list of T cell receptor beta chains from one sample in a study of T cells after posttransplantation cyclophosphamide. Method: immunoSEQ multiplex PCR; TCRdb's copy keeps in-frame clones and lacks some. Listed for the sample are under 9,000 clones, none seen a single time. The sample consisted of PBMCs, taken after allogeneic stem cell transplant with posttransplant cyclophosphamide. These receptors were collected from a male patient aged 50 to 59 who received an allogeneic stem cell transplant from an unrelated donor, was CMV-positive, and had acute GVHD only. Some T cells may be the graft donor's. Both conserved end residues are part of each CDR3. The D gene is left open where the match is weak. Size is stated for part of the rows, as once, few or many counts, or as a class when the clone is expanded.

v_gene	len	d_gene	j_gene	abundance	CDR3aa	CDR3nt
TRBV15	16	TRBD2	TRBJ2-3	many	CATSRSGLAGTDTQYF	TGTGCCACCAGCAGATCGGGACTAGCGGGAACAGATACGCAGTATTTT
TRBV6-6	14	NA	TRBJ2-7	NA	CASSQQEPSYEQYF	TGTGCCAGCAGCCAACAGGAACCCTCCTACGAGCAGTACTTC
TRBV19	14	NA	TRBJ2-7	many	CASSARDNSYEQYF	TGTGCCAGTAGTGCCCGGGACAACTCCTACGAGCAGTACTTC
TRBV18	15	TRBD1	TRBJ2-7	many	CASSPEQGASGEQYF	TGTGCCAGCTCACCAGAACAGGGGGCTTCGGGCGAGCAGTACTTC
TRBV4-1	17	NA	TRBJ1-5	NA	CASSQDHRPGSNQPQHF	TGCGCCAGCAGCCAAGATCATCGACCCGGGAGCAATCAGCCCCAGCATTTT
TRBV5-6	15	NA	TRBJ2-2	many	CASSLVGARTGELFF	TGTGCCAGCAGCTTGGTTGGGGCTCGGACCGGGGAGCTGTTTTTT
TRBV5-1	15	TRBD2	TRBJ2-7	few	CASSSGGLVTHEQYF	TGCGCCAGCAGCTCCGGGGGACTAGTCACTCACGAGCAGTACTTC
TRBV7-3	15	NA	TRBJ2-3	many	CASTLTSQSTDTQYF	TGTGCCAGCACCTTAACTAGCCAAAGCACAGATACGCAGTATTTT
TRBV11-3	15	TRBD2	TRBJ2-1	few	CASSQLASSYNEQFF	TGTGCCAGCAGTCAACTAGCGAGCTCCTACAATGAGCAGTTCTTC
TRBV29-1	11	NA	TRBJ1-2	many	CSAGGGYGYTF	TGCAGCGCGGGCGGGGGATACGGCTACACCTTC
TRBV7-6	16	TRBD2	TRBJ2-5	NA	CASSTGLAGDRETQYF	TGTGCCAGCAGCACGGGACTAGCGGGAGATAGGGAGACCCAGTACTTC
TRBV28	13	NA	TRBJ1-1	NA	CASSFFQGTEASF	TGTGCCAGCAGTTTTTTTCAGGGAACTGAAGCTTCCTTT
TRBV4-1	15	NA	TRBJ2-1	many	CASSRSGGPYNEQFF	TGCGCCAGCAGCCGATCCGGGGGGCCCTACAATGAGCAGTTCTTC
TRBV30	14	TRBD1	TRBJ2-2	many	CAWKGQGNTGELFF	TGTGCCTGGAAGGGACAGGGAAACACCGGGGAGCTGTTTTTT
TRBV4-1	17	TRBD1	TRBJ1-2	medium-sized	CASSQDWGTGGASGYTF	TGCGCCAGCAGCCAAGATTGGGGGACAGGGGGCGCGTCGGGCTACACCTTC
TRBV5-8	16	NA	TRBJ1-5	NA	CASSPDRGGDGQPQHF	TGTGCCAGCAGCCCGGATAGGGGAGGAGACGGACAGCCCCAGCATTTT
TRBV6-1	14	NA	TRBJ2-1	many	CASSEGTDPREQFF	TGTGCCAGCAGTGAAGGGACAGACCCTAGGGAGCAGTTCTTC
TRBV18	12	TRBD1	TRBJ2-3	many	CASSEGQNTQYF	TGTGCCAGCTCCGAGGGACAGAATACGCAGTATTTT
TRBV19	14	NA	TRBJ2-6	many	CASNAAAGANVLTF	TGTGCCAGCAATGCGGCAGCTGGGGCCAACGTCCTGACTTTC
TRBV5-4	13	TRBD1	TRBJ2-2	many	CASSRDRHGELFF	TGTGCCAGCAGCAGGGACAGGCACGGGGAGCTGTTTTTT
TRBV6-6	16	NA	TRBJ2-3	few	CASSYGVSGVADTQYF	TGTGCCAGCAGTTATGGGGTATCGGGAGTGGCAGATACGCAGTATTTT
TRBV5-1	12	NA	TRBJ2-7	NA	CASSLDLDEQYF	TGCGCCAGCAGCTTGGACCTAGACGAGCAGTACTTC
TRBV29-1	15	NA	TRBJ2-5	many	CSAHPLQGRKETQYF	TGCAGCGCCCACCCGTTACAGGGACGAAAAGAGACCCAGTACTTC
TRBV7-9	13	TRBD1	TRBJ1-6	NA	CASSLGTGPPLHF	TGTGCCAGCAGCTTAGGGACAGGGCCACCCCTCCACTTT
TRBV27	16	TRBD1	TRBJ1-1	many	CASSPTPTGGRTEAFF	TGTGCCAGCAGCCCAACCCCGACAGGGGGCCGCACTGAAGCTTTCTTT
TRBV5-1	14	TRBD2	TRBJ2-2	many	CASRGGSPTGELFF	TGCGCCAGCAGGGGAGGGTCGCCCACCGGGGAGCTGTTTTTT
TRBV5-1	15	TRBD2	TRBJ2-5	many	CASSRSSGLEETQYF	TGCGCCAGCAGCCGTTCTAGCGGACTGGAAGAGACCCAGTACTTC
TRBV10-1	12	TRBD2	TRBJ2-7	many	CASSRGSSEQYF	TGCGCCAGCAGTCGCGGGAGCAGCGAGCAGTACTTC
TRBV14	14	TRBD1	TRBJ2-7	NA	CASSPQGVISEQYF	TGTGCCAGCAGCCCCCAGGGGGTAATAAGCGAGCAGTACTTC
TRBV6-4	15	TRBD2	TRBJ2-1	few	CASSVFPSGYNEQFF	TGTGCCAGCAGTGTGTTCCCTAGCGGCTACAATGAGCAGTTCTTC
TRBV28	17	TRBD1	TRBJ1-4	many	CASRITGGATTNEKLFF	TGTGCCAGCAGGATAACAGGGGGCGCGACAACTAATGAAAAACTGTTTTTT
TRBV13	14	NA	TRBJ1-2	many	CASSLTPGGGGYTF	TGTGCCAGCAGCTTAACCCCCGGGGGAGGGGGCTACACCTTC
TRBV19	14	NA	TRBJ1-1	many	CASSMQEGETEAFF	TGTGCCAGTAGTATGCAGGAGGGAGAAACTGAAGCTTTCTTT
TRBV10-3	15	TRBD1	TRBJ2-1	many	CAISPGTGDFTEQFF	TGTGCCATCAGCCCCGGGACAGGGGACTTCACTGAGCAGTTCTTC
TRBV28	15	NA	TRBJ2-5	NA	CASSPSGGAAETQYF	TGTGCCAGCAGCCCCAGTGGGGGGGCGGCGGAGACCCAGTACTTC
TRBV7-9	14	NA	TRBJ2-2	many	CASSFDGETGELFF	TGTGCCAGCAGCTTCGATGGAGAGACCGGGGAGCTGTTTTTT
TRBV6-1	15	TRBD2	TRBJ2-1	many	CASRERENSHWEQFF	TGTGCCAGCAGGGAGCGGGAGAATTCCCATTGGGAGCAGTTCTTC
TRBV6-6	13	TRBD2	TRBJ2-7	many	CASGTSGSYEQYF	TGTGCCAGCGGGACTAGCGGGAGCTACGAGCAGTACTTC
TRBV23-1	15	TRBD1	TRBJ1-2	many	CASSHSRDRNYGYTF	TGCGCCAGCAGTCACTCCCGGGACAGGAACTATGGCTACACCTTC
TRBV27	14	NA	TRBJ2-1	many	CASSLRSAYNEQFF	TGTGCCAGCAGTCTACGATCTGCGTACAATGAGCAGTTCTTC
TRBV10-3	17	NA	TRBJ1-3	few	CAISGQAGGSSGNTIYF	TGTGCCATCAGTGGGCAAGCGGGGGGATCCTCTGGAAACACCATATATTTT
TRBV27	15	NA	TRBJ2-2	NA	CASSTPGPYTGELFF	TGTGCCAGCAGCACCCCGGGTCCCTACACCGGGGAGCTGTTTTTT